The next 30 T cell receptor beta chains were all read from a single sample in a study of technical replicates of blood from several donors. Sequenced by immunoSEQ multiplex PCR; TCRdb stores in-frame clones only, minus some. The sample has tens of thousands of clones, around 91% seen once. The material sequenced was T cells isolated from PBMCs. All receptors come from a human donor in good health.

This clone is a singleton in its sample. The J gene is TRBJ1-1, the V gene TRBV7-3; possible D gene TRBD1, 5 bases. V was pared by 2 bases and J by 2 bases, with 6 bases between. CDR1 is SGHTA, CDR2 FQGTGA, per germline. There are 13 residues in the CDR3. CDR3 region: CASSLWGNTEAFF. DNA of the CDR3: TGTGCCAGCAGCTTATGGGGCAACACTGAAGCTTTCTTT.

The chain recombines TRBV5-5 with TRBJ2-4; D might be TRBD2 (6 bases). Germline CDR1 and CDR2: SGHKS and YYEKEE (reference sequence). This CDR3 spans 16 amino acids. The V end was cut by 0 bases, the J end by 2 bases, with 12 bases between. CDR3 DNA: TGTGCCAGCAGCTTGGCCGGGGGAAGGTCCAAAAACATTCAGTACTTC. Protein product: CASSLAGGRSKNIQYF.

The chain combines TRBV14 with TRBJ2-7, with D possibly TRBD2 on 5 matching bases. Trimming cost V 0 bases and J 5 bases, with 11 bases left between them. Germline V gives CDR1 SGHDN, CDR2 FVKESK. CDR3 length equals 14 residues. This CDR3 is CASSQELGVHEQYF. CDR3 DNA: TGTGCCAGCAGCCAAGAACTCGGGGTCCACGAGCAGTACTTC.

The gene calls are TRBV7-9 and TRBJ2-7; 10 bases line up with TRBD2. The CDR3 is made up of 16 amino acids. Per the germline V gene, CDR1 is SEHNR and CDR2 is FQNEAQ (reference sequence). V trimming: 2 bases; J trimming: 2 bases; junction bases outside the gene matches: 6. CDR3 region: CASSLTGLAVTYEQYF. CDR3 DNA: TGTGCCAGCAGCTTAACCGGACTAGCGGTAACCTACGAGCAGTACTTC.

J is TRBJ2-7 and V is TRBV7-8, with 9 bases that match TRBD1. Looked up from germline, CDR1 is SGHVS and CDR2 is FQNEAQ. Trimming removed 7 bases from V and 6 bases from J; junction bases left unmatched: 13. CDR3 length equals 15 residues. The chain's CDR3 is CASTYGTGIHFEQYF. CDR3 DNA: TGTGCCAGCACCTACGGGACAGGGATCCATTTCGAGCAGTACTTC. The complete variable domain, with remaining parts taken from reference TRBV7-8 and TRBJ2-7, reads GAGVSQSPRYKVAKRGQDVALRCDPISGHVSLFWYQQALGQGPEFLTYFQNEAQLDKSGLPSDRFFAERPEGSVSTLKIQRTQQEDSAVYLCASTYGTGIHFEQYFGPGTRLTVT.

The chain is built from TRBV29-1 and TRBJ2-7; tentatively, D is TRBD2 (5 bases). Deletions cut 5 bases from V and 2 bases from J, with 13 bases between. The CDR3 runs to 13 residues. The germline V gene has CDR1 SQVTM and CDR2 ANQGSEA. The CDR3 region has the DNA TGCAGCGTTTATTTAGGGAGCGCCTACGAGCAGTACTTC. It codes for CSVYLGSAYEQYF.

This clone was seen more than once but under ten times. V gene TRBV4-2 combines with J gene TRBJ2-2; no definite D call. CDR3 size: 14 residues. V shed 2 bases and J shed 7 bases, with 11 bases lying between them. Per the germline V gene, CDR1 is LGHNA and CDR2 is YNFKEQ. CDR3 nucleotides: TGTGCCAGCAGCCAAATGACAATGGGCGGGGAGCTGTTTTTT. Its translation is CASSQMTMGGELFF.

V gene TRBV4-1 combines with J gene TRBJ2-1; D is uncertain. Trimming pared 3 bases from V and 8 bases from J, leaving 11 bases between. Germline V gene data show CDR1 as MGHRA and CDR2 as YSYEKL. The CDR3 extends over 13 amino acids. The CDR3, as DNA: TGCGCCAGCAGCCATCACGCCCGGGATGAGCAGTTCTTC. Its protein is CASSHHARDEQFF.

The chain is built from TRBV10-2 and TRBJ1-2, with unresolved D. Trimming removed 4 bases from V and 3 bases from J, with 12 bases in between. The germline CDR1 and CDR2 sequences are WSHSY and SAAADI. This CDR3 contains 14 residues. CDR3 amino acids: CASSVWGEDYGYTF. Written as DNA, the CDR3 is TGCGCCAGCAGTGTATGGGGAGAGGACTATGGCTACACCTTC.

The chain carries TRBV4-2 and TRBJ2-7; 7 bases fit TRBD2. The CDR3 extends over 16 amino acids. Germline CDR1 is LGHNA and CDR2 is YNFKEQ. The junction had 12 bases not matched to a gene; V was cut back by 3 bases and J by 4 bases. CDR3 residues: CASSQKGLDLGYEQYF. In nucleotides, the CDR3 is TGTGCCAGCAGCCAGAAAGGACTAGATCTTGGGTACGAGCAGTACTTC.

CDR3 protein: CASSQSYSGNTIYF. CDR3 coding DNA: TGCGCCAGCAGCCAATCCTACTCTGGAAACACCATATATTTT. The V call is TRBV4-3, the J call TRBJ1-3; no clear D. Germline V gene lookup returns CDR1 LGHNA and CDR2 YSLEER. The CDR3 is 14 residues long. Deletions cut 2 bases from V and 0 bases from J, with 5 bases between.

This clone was detected once. The chain has TRBV19 and TRBJ2-3, with TRBD1 matching over 8 bases. With 3 bases clipped from V and 1 base from J, the junction kept 3 bases outside the gene matches. Germline-derived CDR1 and CDR2 are LNHDA and SQIVND (reference sequence). The CDR3 is 15 residues long. The CDR3 is CASSMGRGRTDTQYF. CDR3 nucleotide sequence: TGTGCCAGTAGTATGGGCAGGGGGCGCACAGATACGCAGTATTTT.

This chain connects TRBV27 to TRBJ2-1; TRBD2 aligns across 9 bases. V shed 4 bases and J 4 bases; nucleotides not matched to a gene: 5. The CDR3 totals 15 residues. The germline gives CDR1 MNHEY, CDR2 SMNVEV (reference sequence). In nucleotides, the CDR3 is TGTGCCAGCAGTTCGAGGACTAGCGTTTACAATGAGCAGTTCTTC. This encodes CASSSRTSVYNEQFF.

The chain has TRBV30 and TRBJ2-7; D might be TRBD2 (5 bases). V was trimmed by 0 bases and J by 6 bases, leaving 12 bases between them. This CDR3 has 13 amino acids. Germline V CDR1 and CDR2: GTSNPN, SVGIG (reference sequence). CDR3 loop: CAWSVAASSEQYF. DNA for the CDR3: TGTGCCTGGAGTGTAGCGGCTTCCAGCGAGCAGTACTTC.

The chain uses TRBV28 and TRBJ1-5; D is undetermined. V shed 5 bases and J shed 5 bases, with 13 bases lying between them. CDR1 is MDHEN and CDR2 is SYDVKM in the germline V gene. The CDR3 contains 14 residues. CDR3 sequence reads: CASSPPLNYQPQHF. The CDR3 DNA is TGTGCCAGCAGTCCCCCACTAAATTATCAGCCCCAGCATTTT.

The chain has TRBV27 and TRBJ1-1; maybe TRBD1 (5 bases). The CDR3 extends over 14 amino acids. Trimming removed 3 bases from V and 0 bases from J, with 8 bases in between. Germline CDR1 MNHEY, CDR2 SMNVEV (reference sequence). CDR3 nucleotides: TGTGCCAGCAGTTTCGGGGGTCTGAACACTGAAGCTTTCTTT. Translated: CASSFGGLNTEAFF.

Note on this clone: Relative to the germline gene, one junction end is altered; a read error may explain this. This chain links TRBV6-5 with TRBJ2-7; 10 bases match TRBD2. The length of the CDR3 is 14 residues. Germline CDR1 reads MNHEY; CDR2 reads SVGAGI. CDR3 loop: CASSYREGLAPGDF. CDR3 nucleotide sequence: TGTGCCAGCAGTTACAGGGAGGGACTAGCGCCCGGTGACTTC.

V and J are TRBV5-4 and TRBJ2-1; D may be TRBD1 (6 bases). V was shortened by 4 bases and J by 12 bases, with 14 bases between the two germline ends. In germline, CDR1 is SGHNT, CDR2 YYREEE (reference sequence). This CDR3 has 12 amino acids. CDR3 protein: CASSLRGLGQFF. The CDR3 DNA is TGTGCCAGCAGCCTGAGGGGGTTGGGGCAGTTCTTC.

The V gene is TRBV7-8, the J gene TRBJ2-2; D unresolved. The length of the CDR3 is 15 residues. Germline-derived CDR1 and CDR2 are SGHVS and FQNEAQ. V gave up 0 bases and J gave up 0 bases, with 5 bases separating them. The CDR3 here is CASSLASANTGELFF. Written as DNA, the CDR3 is TGTGCCAGCAGCTTAGCCAGCGCGAACACCGGGGAGCTGTTTTTT.

The chain links TRBV10-3 to TRBJ2-1; D might be TRBD2 (5 bases). This CDR3 is 12 amino acids long. The V end lost 4 bases, the J end lost 6 bases, and 7 bases lay between the germline ends. Per the germline V gene, CDR1 is ENHRY and CDR2 is SYGVKD. This CDR3 is CAISADSNEQFF. CDR3 DNA: TGTGCCATCAGTGCGGACTCCAATGAGCAGTTCTTC.

The rearrangement links TRBV9 to TRBJ2-7; 13 bases are shared with TRBD2. The CDR3 runs to 16 residues. With 2 bases clipped from V and 7 bases from J, the junction kept 9 bases outside the gene matches. The germline V gene encodes CDR1 SGDLS and CDR2 YYNGEE. The CDR3: CASSVYWTSGRGEQYF. As DNA, the CDR3 is TGTGCCAGCAGCGTCTATTGGACTAGCGGGAGAGGGGAGCAGTACTTC. The variable domain in full, with the rest retrieved from reference TRBV9 and TRBJ2-7, is DSGVTQTPKHLITATGQRVTLRCSPRSGDLSVYWYQQSLDQGLQFLIQYYNGEERAKGNILERFSAQQFPDLHSELNLSSLELGDSALYFCASSVYWTSGRGEQYFGPGTRLTVT.

The chain carries TRBV6-6 and TRBJ2-7; 7 positions match TRBD1. This CDR3 contains 12 residues. V was pared by 6 bases and J by 3 bases, with 2 bases of the junction left unmatched. CDR1 is MNHNY, CDR2 SVGAGI, per germline (reference sequence). CDR3 sequence: CASRQGNYEQYF. The CDR3 nucleotides read TGTGCCAGCAGACAGGGGAACTACGAGCAGTACTTC.

This rearrangement joins TRBV6-6 to TRBJ2-7; weak D call: TRBD1 (6 bases). Trimming left V 3 bases short and J 3 bases short, with 15 bases between. Looked up from germline, CDR1 is MNHNY and CDR2 is SVGAGI (reference sequence). CDR3 length: 15 amino acids. The CDR3 reads CASSYSAGEGYEQYF. The CDR3 DNA sequence: TGTGCCAGCAGTTATAGCGCAGGGGAAGGCTACGAGCAGTACTTC.

The J gene is TRBJ2-5, the V gene TRBV30; D possibly corresponds to TRBD2 (6 bases). CDR1 is GTSNPN and CDR2 is SVGIG in the germline V gene (reference sequence). The ends were cut back, 5 bases at V and 4 bases at J, with 11 bases in the middle. The CDR3 length is 12 residues. The CDR3, as DNA: TGTGCCTGGCTTGCTAGCGCAGAGACCCAGTACTTC. Its protein is CAWLASAETQYF. Full variable domain (missing parts from reference TRBV30 and TRBJ2-5): SQTIHQWPATLVQPVGSPLSLECTVEGTSNPNLYWYRQAAGRGLQLLFYSVGIGQISSEVPQNLSASRPQDRQFILSSKKLLLSDSGFYLCAWLASAETQYFGPGTRLLVL.

The chain combines TRBV7-2 with TRBJ1-5; 8 bases are shared with TRBD1. CDR1 is SGHTA, CDR2 FQGNSA, per germline. J gave up 7 bases and V 3 bases, and 2 bases lay outside the gene matches. This CDR3 spans 13 amino acids. The CDR3 protein is CASSLDREQPQHF. The DNA for the CDR3 is TGTGCCAGCAGCTTGGACAGGGAGCAGCCCCAGCATTTT. Full variable domain (remainder filled in from reference TRBV7-2 and TRBJ1-5): GAGVSQSPSNKVTEKGKDVELRCDPISGHTALYWYRQSLGQGLEFLIYFQGNSAPDKSGLPSDRFSAERTGGSVSTLTIQRTQQEDSAVYLCASSLDREQPQHFGDGTRLSIL.

The gene calls are TRBV10-3 and TRBJ1-2; unclear D gene. The ends were cut back, 0 bases at V and 7 bases at J, with 6 bases in the middle. The CDR3 loop spans 12 amino acids. CDR1 is ENHRY, CDR2 SYGVKD, per germline. The DNA of the CDR3 is TGTGCCATCAGTGAGTCGACAATTGGCTACACCTTC. This codes for CAISESTIGYTF.

The chain has TRBV6-4 and TRBJ2-2, with TRBD2 as a possible D gene (5 bases). The CDR3 contains 14 residues. The germline gives CDR1 MRHNA, CDR2 SNTAGT. V was trimmed by 4 bases and J by 7 bases, leaving 13 bases between them. CDR3 region: CASSALYRGGELFF. The CDR3 DNA sequence: TGTGCCAGCAGTGCCTTATACCGGGGCGGGGAGCTGTTTTTT.

CDR3 residues: CASSDYGETYEQYF. CDR3 coding DNA: TGTGCCAGCAGTGATTATGGGGAGACCTACGAGCAGTACTTC. The rearrangement joins TRBV2 to TRBJ2-7, with D possibly TRBD2 on 5 matching bases. The V and J ends lost 3 bases and 2 bases respectively, with 11 bases between them. This CDR3 contains 14 residues. Germline V gene sequence: CDR1 SNHLY, CDR2 FYNNEI.

The rearrangement links TRBV7-3 to TRBJ1-3; 9 nucleotides agree with TRBD1. The germline V gene has CDR1 SGHTA and CDR2 FQGTGA. This CDR3 has 14 residues. V lost 4 bases and J lost 8; bases outside the gene matches: 6. CDR3: CASSSTGGADTIYF. CDR3 nucleotides: TGTGCCAGCAGCTCTACAGGGGGCGCGGACACCATATATTTT.

The chain carries TRBV19 and TRBJ2-7; 9 nucleotides align to TRBD2. Germline CDR1 is LNHDA and CDR2 is SQIVND (reference sequence). This CDR3 comprises 15 residues. With V trimmed by 0 bases and J by 5 bases, 5 bases remained unmatched. The DNA for the CDR3 is TGTGCCAGTAGTATAGATAAGCGGGAGGTCGACGAGCAGTACTTC. Residues: CASSIDKREVDEQYF.